The rows below give T cell receptor beta chains drawn from one sample of a study of early T cells in non-severe SARS-CoV-2 infection. Via MiXCR, TCRdb re-called the 5' RACE reads, giving one row per CDR3 protein. The table shows roughly 80,000 distinct CDR3 sequences, with about 11% occurring only once. The source material was whole blood, sampled at baseline. The receptors stem from an adult who was a healthcare worker with PCR-confirmed SARS-CoV-2 infection or an uninfected control (not recorded which). Both conserved end residues are part of each CDR3. A D gene is named only where the DNA matches it firmly. Size tells how often a clone was seen (once, few, many) or the class of an expanded clone, and some rows leave it out.

D gene	J gene	V gene	clone size	CDR3 DNA	CDR3 protein
TRBD1	TRBJ2-7	TRBV29-1	many	TGCAGCGTTAAGGGGGCTAGCGAGCAGTACTTC	CSVKGASEQYF
TRBD2	TRBJ2-5	TRBV12-3/TRBV12-4	many	TGTGCCAGCAGTCCCGGACTAGCGGGCGGTTGGACCCAGTACTTC	CASSPGLAGGWTQYF
.	TRBJ2-1	TRBV12-3/TRBV12-4	many	TGTGCCAGCAGTTTTGGACACCGCAATGAGCAGTTCTTC	CASSFGHRNEQFF
.	TRBJ2-3	TRBV7-9	few	TGTGCCAGCAGCCACTGGGACGATGTGACAGATACGCAGTATTTT	CASSHWDDVTDTQYF
.	TRBJ2-3	TRBV28	few	TGTGCCAGCAGGGGTAGCGGCGCAGATACGCAGTATTTT	CASRGSGADTQYF
TRBD1	TRBJ1-1	TRBV6-6	many	TGTGCCAGCAGCCAGGGGGCTGAAGCTTTCTTT	CASSQGAEAFF
.	TRBJ1-1	TRBV29-1	few	TGCAGCGCCAGACAGAACACTGAAGCTTTCTTT	CSARQNTEAFF
TRBD1	TRBJ2-7	TRBV28	.	TGTGCCAGCACGGCGGGGACAGGGAGGTACGAGCGGTACTTC	CASTAGTGRYERYF
TRBD2	TRBJ2-1	TRBV20-1	many	TGCAGTGCTAGAGGGCTAGCGGGGACCACTATGGACAATGAGCAGTTCTTC	CSARGLAGTTMDNEQFF
TRBD1	TRBJ2-3	TRBV10-3	few	TGTGCCATCAGTGAAGGGGACAGATTCACAGATACGCAGTATTTT	CAISEGDRFTDTQYF
TRBD1	TRBJ1-2	TRBV12-3/TRBV12-4	.	TGTGCCAGCGGGGAGACAGGGGCTAATGGCTACACCTTC	CASGETGANGYTF
TRBD2	TRBJ2-5	TRBV5-1	.	TGCGCCACCCCGGGGGGAGAGACCCAGTACTTC	CATPGGETQYF
.	TRBJ2-1	TRBV3-1	.	TGTGCCAGCAGCCAAGAAATCGCGGGGGCCCTTAGTTATGAGCAGTTCTTC	CASSQEIAGALSYEQFF
.	TRBJ2-5	TRBV25-1	many	TGTGCCAGCAGTGAATCTAGGCGGCCGCAAGAGACCCAGTACTTC	CASSESRRPQETQYF
.	TRBJ2-3	TRBV5-5	many	TGTGCCAGCACCCAGGACGAAGATACGCAGTATTTT	CASTQDEDTQYF
TRBD2	TRBJ2-5	TRBV7-3	.	TGTGCCAGCAGCTCCGGAGCGGGGGTAGGAGAGACCCAGTACTTC	CASSSGAGVGETQYF
.	TRBJ2-7	TRBV12-3/TRBV12-4	.	TGTGCCAGCAGTTTATCTATGGGGTACGAGCAGTACTTC	CASSLSMGYEQYF
.	TRBJ2-7	TRBV3-1	few	TGTGCCAGCAGCCAGCCCCCAGCCTACGAGCAGTACTTC	CASSQPPAYEQYF
.	TRBJ2-6	TRBV5-1	many	TGCGCCAGCAGCTTGGATGGCAGTTACTCTGGGGCCAACGTCCTGACTTTC	CASSLDGSYSGANVLTF
.	TRBJ1-1	TRBV19	.	TGTGCCAGTACCCCTTCACCCCGGGTGAACACTGAAGCTTTCTTT	CASTPSPRVNTEAFF
.	TRBJ2-2	TRBV9	.	TGTGCCAGCAGCCCCGTAGGAGCCGGGGAGCTGTTTTTT	CASSPVGAGELFF
TRBD2	TRBJ2-3	TRBV2	.	TGTGCCAGCAGTCAACTAGCGGATACCACAGATACGCAGTATTTT	CASSQLADTTDTQYF
.	TRBJ1-1	TRBV2	few	TGTGCCAGCAGTGATGTTGGCATACACACTGAAGCTTTCTTT	CASSDVGIHTEAFF
.	TRBJ2-3	TRBV15	.	TGTGCCACCAGCAGAGGTGGGAACAGGGCGGCAGATACGCAGTATTTT	CATSRGGNRAADTQYF
.	TRBJ1-6	TRBV4-1	few	TGCGCCAGCAGCCATGACGGGTATAATTCACCCCTCCACTTT	CASSHDGYNSPLHF
TRBD2	TRBJ2-1	TRBV27	many	TGTGCCAGCAGCCTTGGGAGCGGGGGGTGGAATGAGCAGTTCTTC	CASSLGSGGWNEQFF
TRBD1	TRBJ2-1	TRBV7-2	few	TGTGCCAGCAGCTTATTAACAGGGGGCTTCTTTGAGCAGTTCTTC	CASSLLTGGFFEQFF
TRBD1	TRBJ1-6	TRBV5-1	.	TGCGCCAGCAGCTTGGGGGACAGGGCGAATTCACCCCTCCACTTT	CASSLGDRANSPLHF
TRBD2	TRBJ2-1	TRBV13	many	TGTGCCAGCAGCTTACCGGGACTAGCCATCCCTGAGCAGTTCTTC	CASSLPGLAIPEQFF
.	TRBJ1-4	TRBV7-6	.	TGTGCCAGCAGTTTTGATAATGAAAAACTGTTTTTT	CASSFDNEKLFF
.	TRBJ2-2	TRBV30	many	TGTGCCGGGATTCTAGGGGCCTACGGGGAGCTGTTTTTT	CAGILGAYGELFF
TRBD2	TRBJ2-7	TRBV28	few	TGTGCCAGCAGGACGAGACTAGCGGGGGGGCGTGAGCAGTACTTC	CASRTRLAGGREQYF
.	TRBJ1-5	TRBV2	many	TGTGCCAGCAGACAGGATAGCAATCAGCCCCAGCATTTT	CASRQDSNQPQHF
.	TRBJ2-3	TRBV12-3/TRBV12-4	.	TGTGCCAGCAGTTATATGGATACGCAGTATTTT	CASSYMDTQYF
.	TRBJ1-1	TRBV28	.	TGTGCCAGCCGGGCCCCGGGGATGGGTACTGAAGCTTTCTTT	CASRAPGMGTEAFF
.	TRBJ1-2	TRBV5-6	many	TGTGCCAGCAGCTTGGAAGGCTATGGCTACACCTTC	CASSLEGYGYTF
.	TRBJ1-5	TRBV6-2/TRBV6-3	.	TGTGCCAGCGGGGAGGGTCGTAGCAATCAGCCCCAGCATTTT	CASGEGRSNQPQHF
.	TRBJ2-1	TRBV9	.	TGTGCCAGCAGCGTAGATCACTTGGGTGAGCAGTTCTTC	CASSVDHLGEQFF
.	TRBJ1-2	TRBV6-5	.	TGTGCCAGCACAAGAGTCAGGGGCGACTATGGCTACACCTTC	CASTRVRGDYGYTF
TRBD1	TRBJ2-4	TRBV6-2/TRBV6-3	.	TGTGCCAGCAGAGAGACAGGGGGAGCCAAAAACATTCAGTACTTC	CASRETGGAKNIQYF
TRBD1	TRBJ2-5	TRBV7-8	.	TGTGCCAGCAGCTTAGTCGGGACAGGGATAAAGACCCAGTACTTC	CASSLVGTGIKTQYF
TRBD2	TRBJ2-2	TRBV7-8	.	TGTGCCAGCAGCTTACCCCGGACTAGCGGCACCGGGGAGCTGTTTTTT	CASSLPRTSGTGELFF
.	TRBJ1-6	TRBV29-1	.	TGCAGCGCGAGAAGTGATCCCAATTCACCCCTCCACTTT	CSARSDPNSPLHF
TRBD2	TRBJ2-7	TRBV10-3	few	TGTGCCATCTCCAGACTAGCGGGGTCCAGCGGGGGATCCTACGAGCAGTACTTC	CAISRLAGSSGGSYEQYF
.	TRBJ2-1	TRBV12-3/TRBV12-4	few	TGTGCCAGCACCTTCGGGGCAGGGGTGGGGAATGAGCAGTTCTTC	CASTFGAGVGNEQFF
.	TRBJ2-2	TRBV29-1	.	TGCAGCGTCCTTAACACCGGGGAGCTGTTTTTT	CSVLNTGELFF
.	TRBJ2-2	TRBV9	few	TGTGCCAGCAGCGTAGCCAGGGAACACACCGGGGAGCTGTTTTTT	CASSVAREHTGELFF
.	TRBJ1-1	TRBV18	few	TGTGCCAGCTCACCCCCCTTCTTCGGGGAAGCTTTCTTT	CASSPPFFGEAFF
.	TRBJ1-5	TRBV20-1	many	TGCAGTGCTAGAGATAACGGGGGGAATCAGCCCCAGCATTTT	CSARDNGGNQPQHF
.	TRBJ2-7	TRBV30	few	TGTGCCTGGAGAACTGGGTACGAGCAGTACTTC	CAWRTGYEQYF
TRBD2	TRBJ2-3	TRBV7-8	.	TGTGCCAGCAGCTTTAGGGTGGGACTAGCGTTTGCAGATACGCAGTATTTT	CASSFRVGLAFADTQYF
.	TRBJ1-2	TRBV3-1	few	TGTGCCAGCAGCCTACAGGGTATCCTTCCGTATGGCTACACCTTC	CASSLQGILPYGYTF
TRBD1	TRBJ1-2	TRBV20-1	.	TGCAGTGCTACCCCCGGGACAGCTTATGACTACACCTTC	CSATPGTAYDYTF